This is a list of T cell receptor beta chains from one sample in a study of blood T cells in healthy people across ages. Each CDR3 protein gets one entry after TCRdb re-called the 5' RACE reads with MiXCR. In the table there are fewer than 900,000 distinct CDR3 sequences, around 36% of which are singletons. Sequencing was carried out using blood. These receptors were taken from a man between 18 and 29 years old in good health. Both conserved end residues are part of each CDR3. A D gene is named only where the DNA matches it firmly. A row's size may be missing; if present it is once, few, many or a size class.

TRBV3-1	-	many	TRBJ2-3	TGTGCCAGCAGCCAAGGCGGGACTAGCACAGATACGCAGTATTTT	CASSQGGTSTDTQYF
TRBV21-1	-	few	TRBJ1-1	TGTGCCAGCAGGCCGGACACCTTGAACACTGAAGCTTTCTTT	CASRPDTLNTEAFF
TRBV5-5	-	-	TRBJ1-1	TGTGCCAGCAGCTTGTCCCCAGGGACTGAAGCTTTCTTT	CASSLSPGTEAFF
TRBV12-3/TRBV12-4	-	many	TRBJ1-2	TGTGCCAGCAGTTTTAACAGAAACTATGGCTACACCTTC	CASSFNRNYGYTF
TRBV20-1	-	-	TRBJ2-5	TGCAGTACTAGAGATAGACCTGAGGGGACCCAGTACTTC	CSTRDRPEGTQYF
TRBV20-1	TRBD1	few	TRBJ2-5	TGCAGTGCTCCCAAAACAGGGGGGTCTGAGACCCAGTACTTC	CSAPKTGGSETQYF
TRBV2	-	few	TRBJ1-6	TGTGCCAGCAGTGAAGCGCTTCCAGGTAGCCGTAGGCCCAATTCACCCCTCCACTTT	CASSEALPGSRRPNSPLHF
TRBV6-6	-	-	TRBJ2-1	TGTGCCACCACATCCACGGGGGCGTACAATGAGCAGTTCTTC	CATTSTGAYNEQFF
TRBV12-3/TRBV12-4	-	-	TRBJ1-2	TGTGCCACCGACCTGGGGGTCCGTGGCTACACCTTC	CATDLGVRGYTF
TRBV20-1	-	-	TRBJ1-1	TGCAGTGCTGGAAGTGGGGTGACGAGCGCTTTCTTT	CSAGSGVTSAFF
TRBV6-5	-	few	TRBJ1-1	TGTGCCAGCATGGGACGCTTTGCTGAAGCTTTCTTT	CASMGRFAEAFF
TRBV5-6	-	few	TRBJ2-5	TGTGCCAGCAGCCCCCAACAGGGATCCCAAGAGACCCAGTACTTC	CASSPQQGSQETQYF
TRBV18	-	-	TRBJ1-4	TGTGCCAGCTCACAAACCGGAACTAATGAAAAACTGTTTTTT	CASSQTGTNEKLFF
TRBV14	TRBD2	-	TRBJ2-5	TGTGCCGGCAGCCGCGGACTAGCGGGGGGGCAAGAAAAGACCCAGTACTTC	CAGSRGLAGGQEKTQYF
TRBV29-1	-	-	TRBJ2-4	TGCAGCGTTGAGGTCGGCGGCCTAGCCAAAAACATTCAGTACTTC	CSVEVGGLAKNIQYF
TRBV5-1	TRBD2	-	TRBJ2-3	TGCGCCAGCAGCTTGGCCGGGACTAGCGGGGGGTCCTTAATAGATGCGCAGTATTTT	CASSLAGTSGGSLIDAQYF
TRBV6-6	TRBD1	many	TRBJ2-7	TGTGCCAGCCGTACAGGGGGCATCTCCTACGAGCAGTACTTC	CASRTGGISYEQYF
TRBV7-2	-	-	TRBJ2-3	TGTGCCAGCAGCTTAGGTTCCGGGACAACTAGCACAGATACGCAGTATTTT	CASSLGSGTTSTDTQYF
TRBV7-6	-	-	TRBJ1-6	TGTGCCAGCAGCTTACAGGGCAGGGAAGGGCTTGCTTCACCCCTCCACTTT	CASSLQGREGLASPLHF
TRBV15	TRBD2	-	TRBJ2-7	TGTGCCACCGCGAGCAGCGCGGGGGGGTATAATGAGCAGTACTTC	CATASSAGGYNEQYF
TRBV4-3	TRBD1	many	TRBJ1-2	TGCGCCAGCAGCCTCAGAGGGGGCGATGGCTACACCTTC	CASSLRGGDGYTF
TRBV7-2	TRBD1	few	TRBJ1-1	TGTGCCAGCAGCTTTTCAGGGGGAGTAAACACTGAAGCTTTCTTT	CASSFSGGVNTEAFF
TRBV9	-	-	TRBJ1-1	TGTGCCAGCAGCGTAGGGGCTACGGGGACTGAAGCTTTCTTT	CASSVGATGTEAFF
TRBV29-1	-	once	TRBJ1-1	TGCAGCGTCTACAGGGAATTGAACACTGAAGCTTTCTTT	CSVYRELNTEAFF
TRBV14	TRBD1	many	TRBJ2-7	TGTGCCAGCAGCCGACAGGGGGGATCCTACGAGCAGTACTTC	CASSRQGGSYEQYF
TRBV9	-	-	TRBJ2-2	TGTGCCAGCAGCGTAGTAGCTGGTCGGCGGGGCGGGGAGCTGTTTTTT	CASSVVAGRRGGELFF
TRBV6-1	-	few	TRBJ1-1	TGTGCCAGCACAGGTCAGCGGGGAAGCACTGAAGCTTTCTTT	CASTGQRGSTEAFF
TRBV5-1	TRBD1	few	TRBJ1-2	TGCGCCAGCAGCCCTCCGACAGGGTCGAGTGGCTACACCTTC	CASSPPTGSSGYTF
TRBV7-6	TRBD1	few	TRBJ1-1	TGTGCCAGCAGCTCCATGGACAGGGTTGCTTTCTTT	CASSSMDRVAFF
TRBV12-3/TRBV12-4	-	few	TRBJ2-1	TGTGCCAGCAGCTACGGATCTACAAATTACAATGAGCAGTTCTTC	CASSYGSTNYNEQFF
TRBV6-5	TRBD2	many	TRBJ2-5	TGTGCCAGCGGAACCCCGACTAGCGCCTACCAAGAGACCCAGTACTTC	CASGTPTSAYQETQYF